Presented here are 18 T cell receptor beta chains from one specimen sequenced in a study of T cell changes during pregnancy in multiple sclerosis. Data came from immunoSEQ multiplex PCR; TCRdb stores just in-frame clones and leaves some out. This sample has approximately 120,000 clones, with 90% to 98% found just once. Sequenced here: peripheral blood, sampled after pregnancy. Source of these receptors: a female donor with multiple sclerosis, enrolled in a pregnancy study.

The chain carries TRBV9 and TRBJ1-1; D may be TRBD1 (5 bases). CDR3 length equals 13 residues. From germline, CDR1 is SGDLS and CDR2 YYNGEE. Trimming took off 4 bases at V and 5 bases at J, with 12 bases between the two ends. The CDR3 spells CASSPGGGTEAFF. In DNA, the CDR3 is TGTGCCAGCAGCCCGGGGGGGGGAACTGAAGCTTTCTTT.

This clone was detected only once. The J gene is TRBJ2-1, the V gene TRBV4-2; TRBD2 matches 11 bases. The CDR3 runs 17 residues. Trimming took 3 bases from V and 4 from J; bases not matched to a gene: 8. Looked up from germline, CDR1 is LGHNA and CDR2 is YNFKEQ. The CDR3 region is CASSQSVGLAGYNEQFF. CDR3 in DNA: TGTGCCAGCAGCCAGTCGGTCGGACTAGCGGGTTACAATGAGCAGTTCTTC.

The genes are TRBV7-8 and TRBJ2-1, with TRBD2 identical over 11 bases. The germline gives CDR1 SGHVS, CDR2 FQNEAQ. This CDR3 is built from 18 residues. V lost 8 bases and J lost 2; bases outside the gene matches: 14. The CDR3 DNA is TGTGCCAGCCGGCGCGGGGCTAGCGGGAGGCCTGCCTACAATGAGCAGTTCTTC. Translation: CASRRGASGRPAYNEQFF.

The genes are TRBV6-1 and TRBJ2-7; a possible D gene is TRBD2 (7 bases). Germline V CDR1 and CDR2: MNHNS, SASEGT. V dropped 0 bases and J dropped 9 bases, with 12 bases sitting between them. This CDR3 is 13 amino acids long. The CDR3 DNA follows: TGTGCCAGCAGTGAAGCAGGGGGGGCTCGGCAGTACTTC. This encodes CASSEAGGARQYF.

This chain links TRBV27 with TRBJ2-2; 7 bases are shared with TRBD2. The V segment lost 6 bases and the J segment 7 bases; nucleotides outside the gene matches: 5. CDR1 and CDR2 from the germline V gene are MNHEY and SMNVEV (reference sequence). This CDR3 spans 13 amino acids. This chain's CDR3 is CASRGGSNGELFF. The CDR3 DNA reads as TGTGCCAGCAGAGGCGGGAGTAACGGGGAGCTGTTTTTT.

This clone was detected only once. The rearrangement links TRBV2 to TRBJ1-4, with D perhaps matching TRBD1 (5 bases). V gave up 3 bases and J gave up 0 bases, with 11 bases separating them. Germline CDR1 SNHLY, CDR2 FYNNEI. The CDR3 length is 16 residues. The CDR3 bases are TGTGCCAGCAGTGATAACTTAGGGGCAACTAATGAAAAACTGTTTTTT. Translating gives CASSDNLGATNEKLFF.

This chain connects TRBV19 to TRBJ2-7, with a possible D match to TRBD1 (5 bases). Trimming removed 4 bases at V and 0 bases at J, with 7 bases between. Germline CDR1 is LNHDA and CDR2 is SQIVND (reference sequence). The CDR3 sequence is 13 residues long. CDR3 sequence (DNA): TGTGCCAGTAGTAGGACACCCTCCTACGAGCAGTACTTC. Protein sequence: CASSRTPSYEQYF.

This clone came up a few times. The rearrangement uses TRBV11-3 and TRBJ2-2; D is possibly TRBD2 (7 bases). This CDR3 is 17 amino acids long. Germline V gene data show CDR1 as SGHNT and CDR2 as YENEEA. The V gene lost 5 bases and the J gene lost 3 bases, with 19 bases spanning the gap. The CDR3 region is CASSPNKGGRHTGELFF. The DNA of the CDR3 is TGTGCCAGCAGCCCCAACAAGGGGGGGAGGCACACCGGGGAGCTGTTTTTT. The variable domain in full, completed from reference TRBV11-3 and TRBJ2-2, reads EAGVVQSPRYKIIEKKQPVAFWCNPISGHNTLYWYLQNLGQGPELLIRYENEEAVDDSQLPKDRFSAERLKGVDSTLKIQPAELGDSAVYLCASSPNKGGRHTGELFFGEGSRLTVL.

The chain combines TRBV5-1 with TRBJ1-1; no definite D call. Deletions cut 0 bases from V and 2 bases from J, with 11 bases between. The V gene's germline CDR1 is SGHRS and CDR2 YFSETQ. This CDR3 spans 15 amino acids. CDR3: CASSLERRGNTEAFF. For the CDR3, the DNA is TGCGCCAGCAGCTTGGAGAGACGGGGAAACACTGAAGCTTTCTTT. The entire variable domain, with the rest obtained from reference TRBV5-1 and TRBJ1-1, is as follows: KAGVTQTPRYLIKTRGQQVTLSCSPISGHRSVSWYQQTPGQGLQFLFEYFSETQRNKGNFPGRFSGRQFSNSRSEMNVSTLELGDSALYLCASSLERRGNTEAFFGQGTRLTVV.

The V call is TRBV7-9, the J call TRBJ2-3; D remains ambiguous. This CDR3 is 13 amino acids long. Trimming took 3 bases from V and 6 from J, leaving 10 bases between them. CDR1 is SEHNR, CDR2 FQNEAQ, per germline (reference sequence). This chain's CDR3 is CASSFGTLDTQYF. The CDR3 DNA is TGTGCCAGCAGCTTTGGCACCCTGGATACGCAGTATTTT.

The J gene is TRBJ2-7, the V gene TRBV6-5; possibly TRBD2 for D (6 bases). The CDR3 runs to 15 residues. The V and J ends lost 6 bases and 6 bases respectively, with 21 bases between them. Germline CDR1 and CDR2: MNHEY and SVGAGI. The CDR3 DNA sequence: TGTGCCAGCAGCGCGGCAGGGATCGGGGGACCCGAGCAGTACTTC. It encodes CASSAAGIGGPEQYF.

The chain links TRBV29-1 to TRBJ2-1, with 12 bases aligning to TRBD1. The CDR3 is 15 residues long. CDR1 and CDR2 from the germline V gene are SQVTM and ANQGSEA. The V and J ends lost 6 bases and 6 bases, in that order; junction bases with no gene match: 9. CDR3 protein: CSVDPRDRGPNEQFF. The CDR3 region has the DNA TGCAGCGTGGACCCTCGGGACAGGGGGCCCAATGAGCAGTTCTTC.

This rearrangement joins TRBV9 to TRBJ2-2; D uncertain. The CDR3 length is 14 residues. Trimming took off 1 base at V and 8 bases at J, with 12 bases between the two ends. The germline V gene has CDR1 SGDLS and CDR2 YYNGEE. The CDR3 region is CASSVSPGLGELFF. The CDR3 region has the DNA TGTGCCAGCAGCGTATCCCCCGGTTTAGGGGAGCTGTTTTTT.

V is TRBV11-2 and J is TRBJ2-1; 9 bases map to TRBD2. CDR3 length equals 15 residues. Germline V gene lookup returns CDR1 SGHAT and CDR2 FQNNGV. Germline trimming cut 6 bases from V and 10 bases from J; bases unmatched to any gene: 13. This CDR3 reads CASREPGTSTAEQFF. Written as DNA, the CDR3 is TGTGCCAGCAGGGAACCCGGGACTAGCACTGCCGAGCAGTTCTTC.

The J gene is TRBJ2-5, the V gene TRBV19; possibly TRBD1 for D (8 bases). Germline V gene data show CDR1 as LNHDA and CDR2 as SQIVND (reference sequence). Trimming removed 8 bases at V and 4 bases at J, with 17 bases between. The CDR3 extends over 14 amino acids. The CDR3 is CASGGAGGVETQYF. CDR3 DNA: TGTGCCAGTGGGGGGGCAGGGGGCGTAGAGACCCAGTACTTC.

J is TRBJ2-7 and V is TRBV7-9; 9 bases match TRBD1. The V gene's germline CDR1 is SEHNR and CDR2 FQNEAQ (reference sequence). V shed 8 bases and J 3 bases; nucleotides not matched to a gene: 14. The CDR3 contains 16 residues. CDR3 region: CASGGQGRQFHYEQYF. The DNA for the CDR3 is TGTGCCAGCGGGGGACAGGGTAGACAATTCCACTACGAGCAGTACTTC.

V and J are TRBV7-6 and TRBJ1-4; a possible D gene is TRBD1 (5 bases). The CDR3 contains 15 residues. Trimming took 1 base from V and 8 from J, leaving 14 bases between them. The germline CDR1 and CDR2 sequences are SGHVS and FNYEAQ. This chain's CDR3 is CASSLGWQGTEKLFF. CDR3 bases: TGTGCCAGCAGCTTAGGGTGGCAGGGCACGGAAAAACTGTTTTTT.

The chain links TRBV28 to TRBJ1-5, with 7 bases matching TRBD1. The CDR3 spans 16 residues. In germline, CDR1 is MDHEN, CDR2 SYDVKM. V lost 6 bases to trimming and J lost 1 base; unmatched junction nucleotides: 9. CDR3 nucleotide sequence: TGTGCCAGCAGCCAAGGAGGGGGCTGGAGCAATCAGCCCCAGCATTTT. It translates to CASSQGGGWSNQPQHF.